Following are 29 T cell receptor beta chains from one sample sequenced in a study of shared clonotypes between healthy human individuals. Only in-frame clones appear in the TCRdb table, and some are missing; sequencing was by immunoSEQ multiplex PCR. The sample comprises under 600,000 clones, 75% to 80% of which are singletons, and around 13% rests with the top ten. The sample was PBMCs. All receptors derive from a woman aged 40 to 50 in good health. Some clones in this sample may be carry-over from other donors' samples.

The chain is built from TRBV7-2 and TRBJ1-2, with TRBD1 matching over 7 bases. CDR3 size: 14 residues. The V and J ends lost 5 bases and 5 bases, in that order; junction bases with no gene match: 8. Germline-derived CDR1 and CDR2 are SGHTA and FQGNSA. The CDR3 DNA reads as TGTGCCAGCAGCCTCCTAAGACAGGGATATGGCTACACCTTC. Translation: CASSLLRQGYGYTF.

The chain links TRBV27 to TRBJ1-2; D is ambiguous. Germline V gives CDR1 MNHEY, CDR2 SMNVEV (reference sequence). CDR3 size: 15 residues. The V end was cut by 2 bases, the J end by 3 bases, with 13 bases between. CDR3 in amino acids: CASSLTPPMDYGYTF. The CDR3, as DNA: TGTGCCAGCAGTTTAACCCCCCCCATGGACTATGGCTACACCTTC.

The chain combines TRBV18 with TRBJ2-5, with TRBD1 matching 7 bases. Trimming took 3 bases from V and 4 from J; bases not matched to a gene: 8. The CDR3 length is 15 residues. Germline lookup yields CDR1 KGHSH and CDR2 LQKENI. The CDR3 region is CASSPSRQGGETQYF. For the CDR3, the DNA is TGTGCCAGCTCACCCAGTCGACAGGGTGGAGAGACCCAGTACTTC.

This chain links TRBV19 with TRBJ2-1; the match to TRBD1 covers 7 bases. CDR1 is LNHDA, CDR2 SQIVND, per germline (reference sequence). V trimming: 5 bases; J trimming: 13 bases; junction bases outside the gene matches: 5. This CDR3 has 11 amino acids. CDR3 sequence (DNA): TGTGCCAGTAGTGGAGACAGGGAACAGTTCTTC. Residues: CASSGDREQFF.

The rearrangement joins TRBV2 to TRBJ2-5; TRBD2 aligns across 10 bases. Germline trimming cut 8 bases from V and 7 bases from J; bases unmatched to any gene: 13. This CDR3 spans 15 amino acids. The germline V gene encodes CDR1 SNHLY and CDR2 FYNNEI. The CDR3 DNA reads TGTGCCAGCGGATCGCCCACCAGCGGGAGGGTGACCCAGTACTTC. This codes for CASGSPTSGRVTQYF.

The genes are TRBV19 and TRBJ1-5; 9 bases agree with TRBD1. The germline V gene has CDR1 LNHDA and CDR2 SQIVND (reference sequence). The CDR3 runs 15 residues. V was pared by 5 bases and J by 4 bases, with 6 bases of the junction left unmatched. The CDR3, as DNA: TGTGCCAGTAGTTCCCCCGGGACAGGGAATCAGCCCCAGCATTTT. It translates to CASSSPGTGNQPQHF. Supplemented by reference TRBV19 and TRBJ1-5, the full variable domain reads DGGITQSPKYLFRKEGQNVTLSCEQNLNHDAMYWYRQDPGQGLRLIYYSQIVNDFQKGDIAEGYSVSREKKESFPLTVTSAQKNPTAFYLCASSSPGTGNQPQHFGDGTRLSIL.

This rearrangement joins TRBV19 to TRBJ2-7; 10 nucleotides agree with TRBD1. Germline V CDR1 and CDR2: LNHDA, SQIVND (reference sequence). This CDR3 is built from 16 residues. The junction had 13 bases not matched to a gene; V was cut back by 6 bases and J by 5 bases. The CDR3 DNA sequence: TGTGCCAGTAGACCCGGGGATGGGACAGGGGACCACGAGCAGTACTTC. Translation: CASRPGDGTGDHEQYF.

This clone was counted many times. The same CDR3 can be traced to other DNA sequences in this sample. This chain joins TRBV4-2 and TRBJ2-6; D call uncertain. The CDR3 has 15 amino acids. CDR1 and CDR2 (germline): LGHNA, YNFKEQ. V dropped 0 bases and J dropped 1 base, with 4 bases sitting between them. CDR3: CASSQEGSGANVLTF. CDR3 bases: TGTGCCAGCAGCCAAGAGGGGTCTGGGGCCAACGTCCTGACTTTC.

The V gene is TRBV5-1, the J gene TRBJ2-1; weak D call: TRBD1 (5 bases). CDR1 is SGHRS, CDR2 YFSETQ, per germline. V was shortened by 3 bases and J by 9 bases, with 10 bases between the two germline ends. CDR3 length equals 12 residues. CDR3 bases: TGCGCCAGCAGCTCCCAGGGTAGTGAGCAGTTCTTC. Translation: CASSSQGSEQFF.

This chain connects TRBV7-2 to TRBJ2-7, with 9 bases identical to TRBD1. Trimming removed 3 bases from V and 6 bases from J; junction bases left unmatched: 6. The CDR3 sequence is 14 residues long. The germline gives CDR1 SGHTA, CDR2 FQGNSA. The CDR3: CASSFGTGPFEQYF. DNA of the CDR3: TGTGCCAGCAGCTTCGGGACAGGGCCATTCGAGCAGTACTTC.

This clone was picked up one time. The genes are TRBV29-1 and TRBJ2-5, with unresolved D. Looked up from germline, CDR1 is SQVTM and CDR2 is ANQGSEA. V lost 2 bases and J 5 bases, leaving 6 bases between the germline ends. The CDR3 is 11 amino acids. The CDR3 nucleotides read TGCAGCGTTGAATCGGTCGAGACCCAGTACTTC. As protein: CSVESVETQYF.

To note about this clone: The same CDR3 can be traced to other DNA sequences in this sample. The chain uses TRBV5-1 and TRBJ1-1; D gene unclear. Germline V gene sequence: CDR1 SGHRS, CDR2 YFSETQ. This CDR3 has 14 amino acids. Deletions cut 2 bases from V and 11 bases from J, with 19 bases between. DNA for the CDR3: TGCGCCAGCAGCTTATCTCATCCGGGAGGAGCGGCTTTCTTT. Translated, it gives CASSLSHPGGAAFF.

The chain links TRBV18 to TRBJ2-3, with D possibly matching TRBD2 (6 bases). The CDR3 spans 14 residues. Trimming cost V 3 bases and J 4 bases, with 11 bases left between them. From germline, CDR1 is KGHSH and CDR2 LQKENI. The CDR3 region has the DNA TGTGCCAGCTCACCGGAGACTAGAGCAGATACGCAGTATTTT. This encodes CASSPETRADTQYF.

This chain uses TRBV30 with TRBJ2-5; D is ambiguous. CDR1 is GTSNPN and CDR2 is SVGIG in the germline V gene (reference sequence). The germline V and J ends were trimmed by 2 bases and 0 bases, with 7 bases remaining between them. The CDR3 is made up of 13 amino acids. The CDR3: CAWSKGHQETQYF. The CDR3 DNA follows: TGTGCCTGGAGTAAAGGTCACCAAGAGACCCAGTACTTC.

This chain joins TRBV20-1 and TRBJ1-1, with no clear D. This CDR3 has 11 amino acids. CDR1 is DFQATT, CDR2 SNEGSKA, per germline (reference sequence). Trimming stripped 1 base from V and 10 bases from J, with 10 bases between. The DNA of the CDR3 is TGCAGTGCTAGAGCCCTAGGCCTAGCTTTCTTT. This translates into CSARALGLAFF.

The gene calls are TRBV28 and TRBJ2-1, with 7 bases that match TRBD2. Germline V gene sequence: CDR1 MDHEN, CDR2 SYDVKM. The CDR3 runs to 15 residues. The J segment lost 0 bases and the V segment lost 4 bases, leaving 3 bases of the junction unmatched. The CDR3 protein is CASSSGGSSYNEQFF. The CDR3 region has the DNA TGTGCCAGCAGTTCCGGCGGGAGCTCCTACAATGAGCAGTTCTTC.

This chain uses TRBV7-2 with TRBJ2-5; TRBD2 might be the D (7 bases). This CDR3 is 14 amino acids long. Trimming took off 0 bases at V and 3 bases at J, with 8 bases between the two ends. The germline gives CDR1 SGHTA, CDR2 FQGNSA. CDR3 in DNA: TGTGCCAGCAGCTTAGCAGGGGGGGAAGAGACCCAGTACTTC. Protein product: CASSLAGGEETQYF. The full variable domain, its missing parts supplied by reference TRBV7-2 and TRBJ2-5, is GAGVSQSPSNKVTEKGKDVELRCDPISGHTALYWYRQSLGQGLEFLIYFQGNSAPDKSGLPSDRFSAERTGGSVSTLTIQRTQQEDSAVYLCASSLAGGEETQYFGPGTRLLVL.

The V and J genes are TRBV19 and TRBJ2-1; D unclear. Germline V gives CDR1 LNHDA, CDR2 SQIVND (reference sequence). This CDR3 is 14 amino acids long. V lost 2 bases and J lost 0, with 5 bases in between. In DNA, the CDR3 is TGTGCCAGTAGTATACTGAGCTCCTACAATGAGCAGTTCTTC. This translates into CASSILSSYNEQFF.

CDR3 residues: CASSPRGAGDPYEQYF. As DNA, the CDR3 is TGCGCCAGCAGCCCCCGAGGGGCGGGAGACCCCTACGAGCAGTACTTC. The V and J genes are TRBV5-1 and TRBJ2-7; 7 positions match TRBD2. Germline V gene lookup returns CDR1 SGHRS and CDR2 YFSETQ. There are 16 residues in the CDR3. V shed 4 bases and J 2 bases; nucleotides not matched to a gene: 12.

The rearrangement uses TRBV30 and TRBJ1-5, with a possible D match to TRBD1 (5 bases). Germline V gene data show CDR1 as GTSNPN and CDR2 as SVGIG (reference sequence). There are 19 residues in the CDR3. Trimming left V 0 bases short and J 2 bases short, with 23 bases between. The CDR3 protein is CAWSVQGALGFLGNQPQHF. CDR3 DNA sequence: TGTGCCTGGAGTGTACAAGGGGCGCTTGGGTTTTTAGGCAATCAGCCCCAGCATTTT.

The chain is built from TRBV18 and TRBJ1-5, with D maybe TRBD1 (6 bases). This CDR3 is 14 amino acids long. Germline CDR1 and CDR2: KGHSH and LQKENI. Deletions cut 3 bases from V and 5 bases from J, with 11 bases between. The CDR3 here is CASSPSGADQPQHF. The CDR3 nucleotides read TGTGCCAGCTCACCTTCAGGGGCAGATCAGCCCCAGCATTTT.

The CDR3 bases are TGCAGCGCACAGGGTCAAACTGACTACGAGCAGTACTTC. Protein sequence: CSAQGQTDYEQYF. This chain connects TRBV29-1 to TRBJ2-5; tentative D call: TRBD1 (6 bases). Gene TRBJ2-7 matches the end of the DNA better, so the J call may be wrong. CDR3 length: 13 amino acids. Germline-derived CDR1 and CDR2 are SQVTM and ANQGSEA.

J is TRBJ2-7 and V is TRBV10-1, with 9 positions matching TRBD2. The germline CDR1 and CDR2 sequences are WNHNN and SYGVQD (reference sequence). Unmatched junction bases numbered 6, after V lost 4 bases and J lost 2 bases. The CDR3 is made up of 15 amino acids. CDR3 sequence: CASSGGLAGPYEQYF. The CDR3 nucleotides are TGCGCCAGCAGTGGGGGACTAGCCGGACCCTACGAGCAGTACTTC.

This chain connects TRBV6-6 to TRBJ2-3; 11 bases are a match to TRBD1. V lost 5 bases, J lost 5 bases, and 6 bases stayed unmatched. Germline lookup yields CDR1 MNHNY and CDR2 SVGAGI (reference sequence). The CDR3 has 15 residues. The CDR3 loop is CASSPRDRGLDTQYF. The CDR3 bases are TGTGCCAGCAGTCCCCGGGACAGGGGGTTAGATACGCAGTATTTT.

This clone appeared once. This chain joins TRBV5-1 and TRBJ2-3, with TRBD2 matching over 11 bases. Germline V gene sequence: CDR1 SGHRS, CDR2 YFSETQ. The CDR3 length is 16 residues. J lost 2 bases, V lost 5 bases, and 7 bases had no gene match. The CDR3 region has the DNA TGCGCCAGCAGAACCGGGACTAGCGGATTCACAGATACGCAGTATTTT. This codes for CASRTGTSGFTDTQYF.

There are a few counts of this clone. This rearrangement joins TRBV15 to TRBJ2-7, with 9 bases identical to TRBD1. Germline V gives CDR1 LNHNV, CDR2 YYDKDF (reference sequence). V lost 3 bases, J lost 3 bases, and 6 bases stayed unmatched. The CDR3 consists of 15 residues. The CDR3 coding sequence is TGTGCCACCAGCAGTGGACAGGGGATCTTCTACGAGCAGTACTTC. This gives the protein CATSSGQGIFYEQYF.

The V gene is TRBV6-6, the J gene TRBJ1-5; no definite D call. CDR3 size: 12 residues. Trimming removed 8 bases from V and 3 bases from J, with 8 bases in between. CDR1 MNHNY and CDR2 SVGAGI come from the germline V gene (reference sequence). CDR3 coding DNA: TGTGCCAGCGGAGGGAACAATCAGCCCCAGCATTTT. It codes for CASGGNNQPQHF.

J is TRBJ1-1 and V is TRBV30; the D is unclear. V shed 2 bases and J shed 1 base, with 5 bases lying between them. Germline values: CDR1 GTSNPN, CDR2 SVGIG (reference sequence). This CDR3 is built from 12 residues. The CDR3 here is CAWSRTNTEAFF. The CDR3 region has the DNA TGTGCCTGGAGTAGGACGAACACTGAAGCTTTCTTT.

In this sample, this clone turned up once. The V and J genes are TRBV11-2 and TRBJ2-7; 7 nucleotides match TRBD2. This CDR3 region has 15 residues. The V and J ends lost 3 bases and 4 bases, in that order; junction bases with no gene match: 9. From germline, CDR1 is SGHAT and CDR2 FQNNGV. CDR3 amino acids: CASSFQRDEGYEQYF. CDR3 sequence (DNA): TGTGCCAGCAGCTTTCAGCGGGACGAAGGTTACGAGCAGTACTTC.